Listed here is a single T cell receptor beta chain. Its antigen is unknown. From the RT-PCR reads, TCRdb called clonotypes with MiXCR, one entry per CDR3 protein. This table has about 780,000 distinct CDR3 sequences, approximately 17% appearing once. CDR3 length: 14 residues. Trimming took off 8 bases at V and 4 bases at J, with 12 bases between the two ends. This entry is derived from a study of response to subunit inactivated influenza vaccine. Notes on the study in general: Authors suggested each seasonal influenza vaccination recruits few new T cells.

The sample consisted of PBMCs from blood, taken roughly 5 days after vaccination. The rearrangement uses TRBV12-3 or TRBV12-4 and TRBJ2-6; D is unclear. This TCR came from a man in his fifties who received an inactivated influenza vaccine. The CDR3 loop reads CASGRRIGANVLTF. The CDR3 nucleotides read TGTGCCAGCGGACGACGAATAGGGGCCAACGTCCTGACTTTC.